This is a list of T cell receptor beta chains from one sample in a study of T cells in Graves' hyperthyroidism and ophthalmopathy. TCRdb independently ran MiXCR on the multiplex PCR reads; one entry per CDR3 protein. The table shows approximately 210,000 distinct CDR3 sequences, with roughly 17% occurring only once. Source material: blood. Every receptor here comes from a man aged 50 to 60 with Graves' hyperthyroidism. Each CDR3 is given with its conserved first and last residue.

v_call	j_call	cdr3_aa
TRBV7-2	TRBJ1-5	CASSLVRRSNQPQHF
TRBV24-1	TRBJ2-7	CATSASGTGEYEQYF
TRBV10-1	TRBJ2-7	CASSESPRTGVSQEQYF
TRBV7-9	TRBJ2-1	CASSILAGTGANNEQFF
TRBV30	TRBJ2-3	CAWRETSGSKDTQYF
TRBV5-6	TRBJ1-2	CASSLTGNDGYTF
TRBV20-1	TRBJ2-3	CSARVGVSTDTQYF
TRBV12-5	TRBJ2-3	CASGGEQPTDTQYF
TRBV20-1	TRBJ2-7	CSARPRAGAGYEQYF
TRBV6-4	TRBJ2-3	CASRPQSLGADTQYF
TRBV7-9	TRBJ2-7	CASSPSGSSHEQYF
TRBV12-3/TRBV12-4	TRBJ1-1	CASSLWDTEAFF
TRBV6-1	TRBJ1-6	CASSERGANSPLHF
TRBV3-1	TRBJ2-7	CASSQGQVSYEQYF
TRBV20-1	TRBJ2-1	CSARDQSGRALGEQFF
TRBV28	TRBJ1-1	CASSHDREFTEAFF
TRBV28	TRBJ1-5	CASGNSNQPQHF
TRBV12-3/TRBV12-4	TRBJ1-5	CASSSDRADQPQHF
TRBV2	TRBJ1-5	CASSEARRSNQPQHF
TRBV10-2	TRBJ1-6	CAAQKQTDSPLHF
TRBV7-9	TRBJ2-3	CASSLALAGESTDTQYF
TRBV10-3	TRBJ2-5	CAISESENPTGTQYF
TRBV5-5	TRBJ2-2	CASSLSGTGHTGELFF
TRBV15	TRBJ2-7	CATSREGTYEQYF
TRBV7-3	TRBJ2-1	CASSFLTGSNEQFF
TRBV12-3/TRBV12-4	TRBJ2-3	CASSPVSFRERYTDTQYF
TRBV14	TRBJ2-2	CASSQGWTGIRTGELFF
TRBV18	TRBJ1-4	CASSLGQGAEKLFF
TRBV18	TRBJ2-1	CASSTSDGNEQFF
TRBV12-3/TRBV12-4	TRBJ2-1	CASSGGKDQWEQFF
TRBV11-2	TRBJ2-5	CASSSLAGSQETQYF
TRBV25-1	TRBJ2-1	CAVRGTSLNEQFF
TRBV28	TRBJ1-2	CASTPPGAYGYTF
TRBV12-3/TRBV12-4	TRBJ2-5	CASRPRGWETQYF
TRBV5-1	TRBJ2-3	CASSLEPGFSTDTQYF
TRBV3-1	TRBJ2-3	CASSQGVSGVPTDTQYF
TRBV12-3/TRBV12-4	TRBJ2-1	CASSIAGGVGEQFF
TRBV9	TRBJ2-3	CASSVDTQYTDTQYF
TRBV28	TRBJ2-3	CASSPSGGRTDTQYF
TRBV18	TRBJ1-1	CASSPAGGETEAFF
TRBV5-1	TRBJ2-1	CASSLEIAGDEQFF
TRBV5-5	TRBJ2-1	CASSLEVSGGNYNEQFF